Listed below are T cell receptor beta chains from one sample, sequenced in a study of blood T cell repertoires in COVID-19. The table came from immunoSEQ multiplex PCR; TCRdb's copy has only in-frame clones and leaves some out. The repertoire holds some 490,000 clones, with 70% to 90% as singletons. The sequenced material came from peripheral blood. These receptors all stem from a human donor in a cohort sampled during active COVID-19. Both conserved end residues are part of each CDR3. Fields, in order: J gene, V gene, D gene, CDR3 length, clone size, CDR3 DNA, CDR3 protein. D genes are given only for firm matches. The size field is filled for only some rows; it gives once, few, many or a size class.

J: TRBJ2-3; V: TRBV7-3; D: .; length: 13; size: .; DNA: TGTGCCAGCAGCTACGTGGGGGCCGATACGCAGTATTTT; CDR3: CASSYVGADTQYF
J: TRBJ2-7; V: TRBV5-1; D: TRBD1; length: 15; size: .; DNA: TGCGCCAGCAGCTCCCGGGGCAGGGGGTACGACGAGCAGTACTTC; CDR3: CASSSRGRGYDEQYF
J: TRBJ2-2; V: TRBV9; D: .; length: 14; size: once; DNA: TGTGCCAGCAGCGTAGATAGTATGTCCGGGGAGCTGTTTTTT; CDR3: CASSVDSMSGELFF
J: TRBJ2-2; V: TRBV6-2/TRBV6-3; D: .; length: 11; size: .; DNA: TGTGCCAGCAGCCTAGCCGGGAAGGTGTTTTTT; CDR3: CASSLAGKVFF
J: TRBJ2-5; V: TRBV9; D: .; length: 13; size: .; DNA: TGTGCCAGCAGCGTCGGACAGCAAGAGACCCAGTACTTC; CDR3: CASSVGQQETQYF
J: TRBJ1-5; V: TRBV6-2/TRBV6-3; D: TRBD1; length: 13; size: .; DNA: TGTGCCAGCAGTGGACAGGGGGGTCAGCCCCAGCATTTT; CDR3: CASSGQGGQPQHF
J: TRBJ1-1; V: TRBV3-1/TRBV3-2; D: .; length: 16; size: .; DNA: TGTGCCAGCAGCCAGTCACGGCGGGGGATGAACACTGAAGCTTTCTTT; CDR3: CASSQSRRGMNTEAFF
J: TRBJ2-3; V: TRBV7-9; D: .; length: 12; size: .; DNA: TGTGCCAGCACCCCAGACTCGGATACGCAGTATTTT; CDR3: CASTPDSDTQYF
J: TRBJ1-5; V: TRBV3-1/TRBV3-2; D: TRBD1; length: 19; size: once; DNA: TGTGCCAGCAGCCAACGAAGCCAATTGACAGGGGGCGAGGAACAGCCCCAGCATTTT; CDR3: CASSQRSQLTGGEEQPQHF
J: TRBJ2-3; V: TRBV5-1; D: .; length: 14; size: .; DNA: TGCGCCAGCAGCTTGGGGGCCCGAGATGATACGCAGTATTTT; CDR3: CASSLGARDDTQYF
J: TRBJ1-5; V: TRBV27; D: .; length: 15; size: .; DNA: TGTGCCAGCAGTAAAATGGGGGGGGCCAATCAGCCCCAGCATTTT; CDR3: CASSKMGGANQPQHF
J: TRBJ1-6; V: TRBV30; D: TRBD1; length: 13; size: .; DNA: TGTGCCTGGAGAGGACAGGGGTATTCACCCCTCCACTTT; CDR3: CAWRGQGYSPLHF
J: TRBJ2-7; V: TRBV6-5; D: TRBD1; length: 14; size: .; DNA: TGTGCCAGCAGTCGCGACAGGGGGACCTACGAGCAGTACTTC; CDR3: CASSRDRGTYEQYF
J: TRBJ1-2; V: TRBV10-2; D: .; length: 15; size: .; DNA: TGCGCCAGCAGTGAGGTCGGGAACGCTAACTATGGCTACACCTTC; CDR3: CASSEVGNANYGYTF
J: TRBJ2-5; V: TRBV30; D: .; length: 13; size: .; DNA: TGTGCCTGGAGTGTGAGTAGCCCGGAGACCCAGTACTTC; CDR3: CAWSVSSPETQYF
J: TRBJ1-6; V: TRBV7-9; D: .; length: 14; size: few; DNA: TGTGCCAGCAGCTTAGGTCAGGATAATTCACCCCTCCACTTT; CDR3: CASSLGQDNSPLHF
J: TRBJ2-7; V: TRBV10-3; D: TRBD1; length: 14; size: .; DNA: TGTGCCATCAGGACCGGGACAGGGGGTCGCGAGCAGTACTTC; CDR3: CAIRTGTGGREQYF
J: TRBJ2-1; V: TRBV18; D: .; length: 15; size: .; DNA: TGTGCCAGCTCACCGGGCGGGTTGGGTATTGGTGAGCAGTTCTTC; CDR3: CASSPGGLGIGEQFF
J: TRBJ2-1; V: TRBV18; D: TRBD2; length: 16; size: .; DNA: TGTGCCAGCTCACCTCGGGCTAGCGGGAGGGTGAGTGAGCAGTTCTTC; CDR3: CASSPRASGRVSEQFF
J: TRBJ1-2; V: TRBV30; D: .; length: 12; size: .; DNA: TGTGCCTGGAGTGCTGGGCAGTATGGCTACACCTTC; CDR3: CAWSAGQYGYTF
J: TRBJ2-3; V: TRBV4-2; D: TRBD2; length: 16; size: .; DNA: TGTGCCAGCAGCCCGGGACTAGCGGGAGGTTCAGATACGCAGTATTTT; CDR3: CASSPGLAGGSDTQYF
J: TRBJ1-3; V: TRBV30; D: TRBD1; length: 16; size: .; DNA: TGTGCCTGGAGTGGTGGGTACCGGACAGGGGGAAACACCATATATTTT; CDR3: CAWSGGYRTGGNTIYF
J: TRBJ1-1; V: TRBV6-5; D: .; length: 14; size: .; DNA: TGTGCCAGCAGCCGTCGGCCAGAGAGTGGGAGGGCTTTCTTT; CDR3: CASSRRPESGRAFF
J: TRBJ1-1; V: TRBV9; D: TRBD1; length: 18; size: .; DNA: TGTGCCAGCAGCGTAAATCCGGGACAGGGAATCATTGGCTCTGAAGCTTTCTTT; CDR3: CASSVNPGQGIIGSEAFF
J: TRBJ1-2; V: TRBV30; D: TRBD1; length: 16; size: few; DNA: TGTGCCTGGAGTACTCGAAGACAGGGGGCCTTATATGGCTACACCTTC; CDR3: CAWSTRRQGALYGYTF
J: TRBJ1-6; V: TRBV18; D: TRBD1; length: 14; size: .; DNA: TGTGCCAGCTCACTTCAGGACAGGGAATCACCCCTCCACTTT; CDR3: CASSLQDRESPLHF
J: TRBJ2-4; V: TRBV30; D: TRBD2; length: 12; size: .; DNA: TGTGCCTGGAGTGGGGAGGGAAACATTCAGTACTTC; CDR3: CAWSGEGNIQYF
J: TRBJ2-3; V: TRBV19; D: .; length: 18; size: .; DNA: TGTGCCAGTAGTATAGCCATCCTCGGACAGTCGCTCGCAGATACGCAGTATTTT; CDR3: CASSIAILGQSLADTQYF
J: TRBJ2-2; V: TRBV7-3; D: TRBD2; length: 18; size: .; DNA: TGTGCCAGCAGCTTAAGGGGTGGGACTAGCGGGAGCACCGGGGAGCTGTTTTTT; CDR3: CASSLRGGTSGSTGELFF
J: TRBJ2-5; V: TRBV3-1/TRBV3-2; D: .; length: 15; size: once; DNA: TGTGCCAGCAGCCAAACTAGACAGGAGGTGGAGACCCAGTACTTC; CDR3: CASSQTRQEVETQYF
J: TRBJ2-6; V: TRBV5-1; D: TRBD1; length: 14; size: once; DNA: TGCGCCAGCAGCCTTGGGACAGGCGGCAACGTCCTGACTTTC; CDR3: CASSLGTGGNVLTF
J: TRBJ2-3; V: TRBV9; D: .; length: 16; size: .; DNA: TGTGCCAGCAGCCCCACAGACAGACTCCACACAGATACGCAGTATTTT; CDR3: CASSPTDRLHTDTQYF
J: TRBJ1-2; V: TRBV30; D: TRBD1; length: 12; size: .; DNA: TGTGCAACCGGCCACGAACAGGGGGGCTACACCTTC; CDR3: CATGHEQGGYTF
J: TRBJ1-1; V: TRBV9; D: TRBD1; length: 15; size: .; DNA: TGTGCCAGCAGCGGATCCGGGACAGGGTGGGCTGAAGCTTTCTTT; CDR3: CASSGSGTGWAEAFF
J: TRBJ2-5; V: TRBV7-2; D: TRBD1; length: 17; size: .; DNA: TGTGCCAGCAGCTTATGGGGACAGGAGACCCACCAAGAGACCCAGTACTTC; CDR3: CASSLWGQETHQETQYF
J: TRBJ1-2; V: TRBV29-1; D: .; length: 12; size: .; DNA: TGCAGCGCCTACAGGGCCAACTATGGCTACACCTTC; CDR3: CSAYRANYGYTF
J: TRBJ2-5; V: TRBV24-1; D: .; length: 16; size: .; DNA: TGTGCCACCAGTGATCCGGCTTCGGGACAACAAGAGACCCAGTACTTC; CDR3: CATSDPASGQQETQYF
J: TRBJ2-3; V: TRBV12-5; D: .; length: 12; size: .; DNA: TGTGCTAGTGGTTTGCGGACAGATACGCAGTATTTT; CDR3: CASGLRTDTQYF
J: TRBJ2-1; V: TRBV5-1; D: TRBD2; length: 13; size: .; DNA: TGCGCCAGCAGCTTGGCGGGACTAGCTGAGCAGTTCTTC; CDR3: CASSLAGLAEQFF
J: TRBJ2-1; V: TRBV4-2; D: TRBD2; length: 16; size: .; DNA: TGTGCCAGCAGCCACTCGGGGACTAGCGGTTACAATGAGCAGTTCTTC; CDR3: CASSHSGTSGYNEQFF
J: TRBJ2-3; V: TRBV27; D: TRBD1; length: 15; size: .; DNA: TGTGCCAGCAGTCTACTAAGACAGGGGCCACATACGCAGTATTTT; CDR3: CASSLLRQGPHTQYF